Below are 23 T cell receptor beta chains sequenced from a single sample in a study of cytomegalovirus exposure and HLA in healthy donors. The PCR ran on 60 Vbeta and 13 Jbeta primers. Using immunoSEQ multiplex PCR, the repertoire was profiled, and TCRdb retains in-frame clones only, with some absent. The sample has 160,000 or so clones, 70% to 90% seen once. Sequencing used PBMCs. These receptors originate from a woman aged 25-40 years in good health and CMV-seronegative.

The chain recombines TRBV27 with TRBJ1-2, with TRBD1 as a possible D gene (5 bases). Germline lookup yields CDR1 MNHEY and CDR2 SMNVEV (reference sequence). Trimming cost V 6 bases and J 5 bases, with 16 bases left between them. CDR3 length equals 14 residues. CDR3: CASSSGGGIYGYTF. CDR3 bases: TGTGCCAGCAGCTCTGGGGGGGGAATTTATGGCTACACCTTC.

The chain recombines TRBV9 with TRBJ1-4; 8 bases match TRBD1. J gave up 4 bases and V 3 bases, and 2 bases lay outside the gene matches. This CDR3 comprises 14 residues. Germline CDR1 reads SGDLS; CDR2 reads YYNGEE. The CDR3 region has the DNA TGTGCCAGCAGCGCGGGGACAGGTAATGAAAAACTGTTTTTT. Its translation is CASSAGTGNEKLFF.

This clone was counted at least ten times. Other DNA sequences within the sample encode an identical CDR3. V usage is TRBV5-6 and J usage is TRBJ1-4; D might be TRBD1 (5 bases). CDR3 length: 16 amino acids. Trimming removed 0 bases at V and 7 bases at J, with 16 bases between. CDR1 and CDR2 from the germline V gene are SGHDT and YYEEEE. CDR3 residues: CASSLGLGAGTEKLFF. Written as DNA, the CDR3 is TGTGCCAGCAGCTTGGGGCTCGGGGCGGGAACTGAAAAACTGTTTTTT. Using reference TRBV5-6 and TRBJ1-4 for the parts outside the CDR3, the full variable domain is DAGVTQSPTHLIKTRGQQVTLRCSPKSGHDTVSWYQQALGQGPQFIFQYYEEEERQRGNFPDRFSGHQFPNYSSELNVNALLLGDSALYLCASSLGLGAGTEKLFFGSGTQLSVL.

V usage is TRBV5-1 and J usage is TRBJ2-5; D is unclear. The DNA matches TRBJ2-7 better at its end, which makes the J call doubtful. The CDR3 runs to 14 residues. Germline values: CDR1 SGHRS, CDR2 YFSETQ. CDR3 amino acids: CASSLVSGSYEQYF. The CDR3 DNA reads TGCGCCAGCAGCTTGGTGTCCGGTTCCTACGAGCAGTACTTC.

V and J are TRBV19 and TRBJ2-7; 11 bases are a match to TRBD1. Trimming took 5 bases from V and 3 from J; bases not matched to a gene: 6. Germline assignment: CDR1 LNHDA and CDR2 SQIVND (reference sequence). The CDR3 runs to 15 residues. The CDR3 loop is CASSSGTGGDYEQYF. CDR3 DNA sequence: TGTGCCAGTAGTTCCGGGACAGGGGGTGACTACGAGCAGTACTTC.

The rearrangement joins TRBV7-3 to TRBJ1-1; 8 positions agree with TRBD1. CDR1 SGHTA and CDR2 FQGTGA come from the germline V gene. The CDR3 totals 15 residues. V trimming: 5 bases; J trimming: 1 base; junction bases outside the gene matches: 6. In nucleotides, the CDR3 is TGTGCCAGCAGCCTACAGGGGGGACCGAACACTGAAGCTTTCTTT. Its translation is CASSLQGGPNTEAFF.

CDR3 sequence: CASSEAPLVQGNFYGYTF. CDR3 DNA sequence: TGTGCCAGCAGTGAAGCTCCCCTGGTACAGGGGAACTTCTATGGCTACACCTTC. The chain links TRBV6-1 to TRBJ1-2, with TRBD1 identical over 7 bases. CDR3 length: 18 residues. V lost 0 bases to trimming and J lost 4 bases; unmatched junction nucleotides: 14. Germline V gene data show CDR1 as MNHNS and CDR2 as SASEGT.

The chain combines TRBV21-1 with TRBJ2-6; the table gives TRBD1 as D, unverified against the DNA. TRBV21-1 is given as a pseudogene. The CDR3 has 17 amino acids. This CDR3 reads CASSEDRGRAGANVLTF. The CDR3 DNA follows: TGTGCCAGCAGCGAGGACAGGGGGCGCGCTGGGGCCAACGTCCTGACTTTC.

This clone was detected only once. J is TRBJ1-3 and V is TRBV18; possibly TRBD1 for D (6 bases). The germline gives CDR1 KGHSH, CDR2 LQKENI. The V gene lost 3 bases and the J gene lost 4 bases, with 13 bases spanning the gap. The CDR3 sequence is 15 residues long. The CDR3 reads CASSPREQGGNTIYF. As DNA, the CDR3 is TGTGCCAGCTCACCGAGGGAACAGGGAGGAAACACCATATATTTT.

V usage is TRBV12-5 and J usage is TRBJ1-1; D is possibly TRBD1 (5 bases). The CDR3 is 14 residues long. The V gene's germline CDR1 is LGHNT and CDR2 FRNRAP. Trimming took off 5 bases at V and 2 bases at J, with 12 bases between the two ends. Written as DNA, the CDR3 is TGTGCTAGTGGTCGCGGGACCCTAAACACTGAAGCTTTCTTT. It encodes CASGRGTLNTEAFF.

V gene TRBV7-2 combines with J gene TRBJ2-5, with D possibly being TRBD2 (6 bases). The ends were cut back, 1 base at V and 5 bases at J, with 14 bases in the middle. Germline values: CDR1 SGHTA, CDR2 FQGNSA. The CDR3 contains 15 residues. Here the CDR3 reads CASSLVGRREETQYF. DNA of the CDR3: TGTGCCAGCAGCTTAGTGGGCCGCCGGGAGGAGACCCAGTACTTC.

J is TRBJ1-5 and V is TRBV19, with a tentative D call TRBD1 (5 bases). The V end lost 8 bases, the J end lost 3 bases, and 11 bases lay between the germline ends. Per germline, CDR1 LNHDA and CDR2 SQIVND (reference sequence). CDR3 length: 13 residues. CDR3 DNA sequence: TGTGCCAGTGCCGACAGCAACAATCAGCCCCAGCATTTT. Translating it yields CASADSNNQPQHF.

The chain employs TRBV7-9 and TRBJ2-7; 9 bases match TRBD1. CDR1 is SEHNR, CDR2 FQNEAQ, per germline (reference sequence). The CDR3 is 16 residues long. Trimming at V came to 5 bases and at J to 4 bases, leaving 12 bases not matched to a gene. The CDR3, as DNA: TGTGCCAGCAGCCACCCTCCCGGGACAGGGATTTACGAGCAGTACTTC. The encoded protein is CASSHPPGTGIYEQYF.

This sequence joins TRBV19 and TRBJ1-5, with TRBD1 matching 8 bases. Germline assignment: CDR1 LNHDA and CDR2 SQIVND (reference sequence). CDR3 length: 15 amino acids. The V and J ends lost 8 bases and 6 bases, in that order; junction bases with no gene match: 12. Here the CDR3 reads CASEPRTGTGQPQHF. The CDR3 DNA follows: TGTGCCAGTGAGCCACGGACAGGGACGGGTCAGCCCCAGCATTTT.

The chain is built from TRBV4-3 and TRBJ2-7; D is possibly TRBD2 (7 bases). The length of the CDR3 is 17 residues. V lost 0 bases and J lost 2, with 17 bases in between. Germline V gene data show CDR1 as LGHNA and CDR2 as YSLEER. Here the CDR3 DNA reads TGCGCCAGCAGCCAAGATGCGGGGGCAGGGGCCCCCTACGAGCAGTACTTC. Amino acid sequence: CASSQDAGAGAPYEQYF.

The chain employs TRBV9 and TRBJ2-1; 9 nucleotides line up with TRBD1. This CDR3 is built from 16 residues. V shed 0 bases and J 3 bases; nucleotides not matched to a gene: 4. The germline V gene encodes CDR1 SGDLS and CDR2 YYNGEE. The CDR3 region is CASSVVGTGNYNEQFF. Written as DNA, the CDR3 is TGTGCCAGCAGCGTAGTTGGGACAGGGAACTACAATGAGCAGTTCTTC.

This sequence joins TRBV5-1 and TRBJ1-1; 10 nucleotides agree with TRBD1. CDR3 size: 16 residues. CDR1 SGHRS and CDR2 YFSETQ come from the germline V gene. Germline trimming cut 4 bases from V and 1 base from J; bases unmatched to any gene: 7. Written as DNA, the CDR3 is TGCGCCAGCAGCATAGGACAGGGGGTTTGGAACACTGAAGCTTTCTTT. This encodes CASSIGQGVWNTEAFF.

The V call is TRBV7-8, the J call TRBJ1-5; unclear D gene. This CDR3 is 15 amino acids long. V dropped 6 bases and J dropped 1 base, with 13 bases sitting between them. CDR1 SGHVS and CDR2 FQNEAQ come from the germline V gene. The DNA of the CDR3 is TGTGCCAGCAGTATTACAACGCCGAGCAATCAGCCCCAGCATTTT. Amino acid sequence: CASSITTPSNQPQHF.

The V and J genes are TRBV6-1 and TRBJ1-2, with a weak D call TRBD1 (5 bases). V was trimmed by 0 bases and J by 8 bases, leaving 13 bases between them. This CDR3 comprises 14 residues. Germline V gives CDR1 MNHNS, CDR2 SASEGT. CDR3 nucleotides: TGTGCCAGCAGTGAAGCTAGGGGAGGTGGCGGCTACACCTTC. Translation gives CASSEARGGGGYTF.

The chain carries TRBV5-4 and TRBJ2-5; D not resolved. The CDR3 has 12 amino acids. Germline V gene lookup returns CDR1 SGHNT and CDR2 YYREEE (reference sequence). With 3 bases removed from V and 5 bases from J, the gap between germline ends came to 8 bases. DNA of the CDR3: TGTGCCAGCAGCTATTCCGAGGAGACCCAGTACTTC. The encoded protein is CASSYSEETQYF.

This sequence joins TRBV4-1 and TRBJ1-4, with TRBD1 identical over 9 bases. Germline-derived CDR1 and CDR2 are MGHRA and YSYEKL. With V trimmed by 4 bases and J by 4 bases, 7 bases remained unmatched. This CDR3 has 16 amino acids. CDR3: CASSRRLGQGNEKLFF. DNA for the CDR3: TGCGCCAGCAGCCGTCGGCTGGGACAGGGTAATGAAAAACTGTTTTTT.

The chain joins TRBV12-5 to TRBJ2-2; maybe TRBD1 (6 bases). CDR3 length: 13 amino acids. From germline, CDR1 is LGHNT and CDR2 FRNRAP. V was cut by 8 bases and J by 7 bases, with 14 bases left in between. CDR3 nucleotides: TGTGCTAGTAGTCAGGGGAGTGGCGGGGAGCTGTTTTTT. It codes for CASSQGSGGELFF.

The V gene is TRBV7-3, the J gene TRBJ2-6; D perhaps matches TRBD1 (5 bases). CDR1 is SGHTA, CDR2 FQGTGA, per germline. The CDR3 spans 15 residues. V shed 2 bases and J shed 2 bases, with 7 bases lying between them. This chain's CDR3 is CASSLEQAGANVLTF. For the CDR3, the DNA is TGTGCCAGCAGCTTAGAACAGGCTGGGGCCAACGTCCTGACTTTC.